A selection of T cell receptor beta chains follows, all from one sample in a study of blood T cell repertoires in COVID-19. Using immunoSEQ multiplex PCR, the repertoire was profiled, and TCRdb retains in-frame clones only, with some absent. The sample contains 150,000 to 160,000 clones, 80% to 90% of which appear only once. Input material: peripheral blood. Source of these receptors: a woman aged 40 to 50 with acute or convalescent COVID-19. Both conserved end residues are part of each CDR3. D genes are given only for firm matches. Clone size appears in some rows only: once, few, many, or a class for an expanded clone.

j_call v_call d_call clone_size cdr3_aa cdr3_nt
TRBJ1-4 TRBV6-5 TRBD1 . CASSYGTGLEKLFF TGTGCCAGCAGTTACGGGACAGGGTTAGAAAAACTGTTTTTT
TRBJ2-1 TRBV9 TRBD2 . CASSVVSGNHNEQFF TGTGCCAGCAGCGTAGTTAGCGGGAATCACAATGAGCAGTTCTTC
TRBJ2-1 TRBV6-5 . . CASSPGVGEQFF TGTGCCAGCAGTCCCGGGGTGGGTGAGCAGTTCTTC
TRBJ1-1 TRBV5-1 TRBD1 . CASSRQGGDTEAFF TGCGCCAGCAGCCGCCAGGGGGGAGACACTGAAGCTTTCTTT
TRBJ2-2 TRBV6-5 . . CASTNDRWGTGELFF TGTGCCAGCACCAATGACAGGTGGGGCACCGGGGAGCTGTTTTTT
TRBJ1-1 TRBV6-5 TRBD1 . CASRQQGAWTEAFF TGTGCCAGCAGGCAACAGGGGGCGTGGACTGAAGCTTTCTTT
TRBJ2-3 TRBV20-1 . once CSALDGTQYF TGCAGTGCCTTAGATGGTACGCAGTATTTT
TRBJ2-7 TRBV27 . . CASSSGQSSYEQYF TGTGCCAGCAGTTCTGGACAGAGCTCCTACGAGCAGTACTTC
TRBJ2-7 TRBV5-1 TRBD2 . CASSPGLAGDSAYEHPGEQYF TGCGCCAGCAGCCCTGGACTAGCGGGAGATTCGGCCTACGAGCACCCAGGCGAGCAGTACTTC
TRBJ2-7 TRBV12-3/TRBV12-4 . . CASSLGYRYEQYF TGTGCCAGCAGTTTAGGCTACCGTTACGAGCAGTACTTC
TRBJ1-5 TRBV6-1 TRBD1 few CASSEGWTGGNQPQHF TGTGCCAGCAGTGAGGGCTGGACAGGGGGCAATCAGCCCCAGCATTTT
TRBJ2-7 TRBV20-1 . . CSASRDFTYEQYF TGCAGTGCTAGTCGAGACTTCACCTACGAGCAGTACTTC